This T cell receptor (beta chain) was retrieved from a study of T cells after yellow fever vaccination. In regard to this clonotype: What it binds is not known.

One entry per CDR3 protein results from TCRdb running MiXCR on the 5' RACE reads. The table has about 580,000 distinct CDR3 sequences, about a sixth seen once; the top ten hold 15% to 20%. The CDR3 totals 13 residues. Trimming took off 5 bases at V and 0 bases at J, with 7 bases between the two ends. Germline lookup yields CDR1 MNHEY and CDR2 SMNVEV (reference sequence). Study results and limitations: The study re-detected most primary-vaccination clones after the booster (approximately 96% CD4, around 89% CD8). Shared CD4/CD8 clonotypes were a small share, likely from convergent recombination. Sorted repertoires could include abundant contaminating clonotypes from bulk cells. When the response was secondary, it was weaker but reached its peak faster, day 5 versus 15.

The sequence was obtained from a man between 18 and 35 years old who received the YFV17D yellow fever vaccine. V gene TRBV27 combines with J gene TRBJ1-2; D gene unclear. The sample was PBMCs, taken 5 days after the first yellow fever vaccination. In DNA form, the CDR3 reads TGTGCCAGCAGTATGAAGACTAACTATGGCTACACCTTC. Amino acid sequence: CASSMKTNYGYTF.